This T cell receptor beta chain was profiled in a study of blood T cell repertoires in COVID-19. This table comes from immunoSEQ multiplex PCR, and its TCRdb copy is limited to in-frame clones, with some not included. The sample lists some 210,000 clones, 65% to 90% occurring once. The CDR3 extends over 16 amino acids. Germline V CDR1 and CDR2: SGHRS, YFSETQ. Trimming pared 4 bases from V and 6 bases from J, leaving 20 bases between. Sequenced sample: PBMCs or T cells enriched from blood (not recorded which). The sequence derives from a woman between 45 and 60 years old with acute COVID-19. This chain joins TRBV5-1 and TRBJ2-4, with TRBD2 as a possible D gene (7 bases). CDR3 residues: CASSRGTTGTTNIQYF. CDR3 DNA sequence: TGCGCCAGCAGCCGAGGGACTACAGGGACAACAAACATTCAGTACTTC.